A single T cell receptor (beta chain) is shown here with its context. Its antigen is unidentified. It was with 60 Vbeta and 13 Jbeta primers that the PCR ran. Measured with immunoSEQ multiplex PCR; TCRdb has only the in-frame clones, and not every one. The sample has about 100,000 clones, roughly 88% seen once. This CDR3 region has 13 residues. From germline, CDR1 is GTSNPN and CDR2 SVGIG (reference sequence). V dropped 3 bases and J dropped 10; count of bases not matched to a gene: 4. Regarding donors, all were healthy bone marrow donors. The sample is drawn from a study of cytomegalovirus exposure and HLA in healthy donors. Study outcomes and limitations: Later analysis revealed greater clonal expansion in HLA-associated TCR beta chains than in equally common others. The number of N-insertions in an Asian-associated ancestry cluster was reportedly below the roughly 700-donor mean in a later analysis. Cytomegalovirus association was listed for about 180 TCR beta chains.

The rearrangement links TRBV30 to TRBJ2-2; 11 nucleotides match TRBD2. This clonotype was sampled from a woman aged 18-29 years in good health and CMV-seronegative. Sequenced sample: PBMCs. The CDR3 spells CAWRTSGMVELFF. DNA for the CDR3: TGTGCCTGGAGGACTAGCGGGATGGTGGAGCTGTTTTTT.